This TCR beta chain was identified during a study of cytomegalovirus exposure and HLA in healthy donors. The study, taken as a whole, reports: Listed as cytomegalovirus-associated were more than 150 TCR beta chains. Clusters of TCRs from the first cohort tended to co-occur in the roughly 120 validation repertoires (as a later analysis found).

As concerns this clone: The antigen is undetermined.

Produced via immunoSEQ multiplex PCR; TCRdb's table is partial and in-frame only. The table lists about 220,000 clones, around nine tenths of them singletons, with about 1% in the top ten. This CDR3 contains 12 residues. Germline-derived CDR1 and CDR2 are LNHDA and SQIVND (reference sequence). Trimming removed 9 bases from V and 7 bases from J; junction bases left unmatched: 6. This clonotype was sampled from a woman aged 18 to 35 in good health and CMV-seronegative. The specimen sequenced was PBMCs. The rearrangement uses TRBV19 and TRBJ1-2; 9 nucleotides line up with TRBD1. The CDR3 region is CARQQGASGYTF. CDR3 bases: TGTGCCAGGCAACAGGGGGCGAGTGGCTACACCTTC.